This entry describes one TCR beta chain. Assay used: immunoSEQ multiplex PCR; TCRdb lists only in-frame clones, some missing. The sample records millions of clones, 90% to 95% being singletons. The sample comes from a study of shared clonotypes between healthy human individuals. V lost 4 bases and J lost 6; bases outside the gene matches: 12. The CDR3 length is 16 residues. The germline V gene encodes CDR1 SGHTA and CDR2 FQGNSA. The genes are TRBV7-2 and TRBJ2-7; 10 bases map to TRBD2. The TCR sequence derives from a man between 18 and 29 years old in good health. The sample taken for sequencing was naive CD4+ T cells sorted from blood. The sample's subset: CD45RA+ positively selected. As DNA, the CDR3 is TGTGCCAGCAGCTACTTAGGTACGGGACTAGCGCGCGAGCAGTACTTC. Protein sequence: CASSYLGTGLAREQYF.